These 16 T cell receptor beta chains were sequenced from one sample in a study of shared clonotypes between healthy human individuals. Terminally differentiated effector memory CD45RA+ cells were excluded by CCR7 positive selection of CD45RO-negative cells. Measured with immunoSEQ multiplex PCR; TCRdb has only the in-frame clones, and not every one. The data contain about 590,000 clones, 95% of them seen just once; the ten biggest clones take up about 0.11%. The sequenced sample consisted of naive CD8+ T cells sorted from blood. These TCRs come from a woman in her 30s in good health.

The chain is built from TRBV28 and TRBJ1-5; weak D call: TRBD1 (5 bases). Germline CDR1 reads MDHEN; CDR2 reads SYDVKM. Trimming took 2 bases from V and 4 from J, leaving 15 bases between them. The CDR3 sequence is 16 residues long. The CDR3 bases are TGTGCCAGCAGTTTAAACCCAACCCCAGGGAATCAGCCCCAGCATTTT. Translating it yields CASSLNPTPGNQPQHF.

This chain uses TRBV5-8 with TRBJ2-2; TRBD1 matches at 7 bases. Germline V lookup: CDR1 SGHTS, CDR2 YDEGEE. Losses at the gene ends were 3 bases for V and 3 bases for J; bases not matched to a gene: 8. The CDR3 spans 16 residues. CDR3 DNA: TGTGCCAGCAGCTCCGACAGGGAGAAAGACACCGGGGAGCTGTTTTTT. Residues: CASSSDREKDTGELFF.

This sequence joins TRBV9 and TRBJ2-3; D remains ambiguous. The V gene's germline CDR1 is SGDLS and CDR2 YYNGEE. V lost 5 bases and J lost 0, with 4 bases in between. This CDR3 is 12 amino acids long. The CDR3 spells CASSDSTDTQYF. In DNA form, the CDR3 reads TGTGCCAGCAGTGATAGCACAGATACGCAGTATTTT.

The chain combines TRBV5-8 with TRBJ2-1; weak D call: TRBD2 (6 bases). Per germline, CDR1 SGHTS and CDR2 YDEGEE. This CDR3 has 16 residues. V gave up 4 bases and J gave up 2 bases, with 16 bases separating them. CDR3 protein: CASSGGSSGPYNEQFF. CDR3 nucleotide sequence: TGTGCCAGCAGCGGGGGGTCTTCTGGACCCTACAATGAGCAGTTCTTC.

The rearrangement uses TRBV7-9 and TRBJ2-1, with 9 bases that match TRBD2. V lost 0 bases to trimming and J lost 3 bases; unmatched junction nucleotides: 6. CDR1 SEHNR and CDR2 FQNEAQ come from the germline V gene (reference sequence). The CDR3 runs to 17 residues. The CDR3 nucleotides are TGTGCCAGCAGCTTAGCCCCTAGCGGGGCTCTCTACAATGAGCAGTTCTTC. Translating gives CASSLAPSGALYNEQFF.

The chain combines TRBV5-6 with TRBJ2-7; D is uncertain. In germline, CDR1 is SGHDT, CDR2 YYEEEE. V lost 4 bases and J 5 bases, leaving 19 bases between the germline ends. The CDR3 runs 15 residues. In nucleotides, the CDR3 is TGTGCCAGCAGCCTGGAAGGTTTTTTAGACAACGAGCAGTACTTC. This translates into CASSLEGFLDNEQYF.

Comments on this clone: At one boundary the junction diverges from the germline segment, which might be a read error. The genes are TRBV29-1 and TRBJ1-1; no clear D gene. The CDR3 loop spans 15 amino acids. Per the germline V gene, CDR1 is SQVTM and CDR2 is ANQGSEA. CDR3 sequence (DNA): TGCAGCGTCGAAGCACGCAGAGGGAGGGCCACTGAAGCTTTCTTT. Amino acid sequence: CSVEARRGRATEAFF.

The chain has TRBV7-2 and TRBJ2-1; a possible D gene is TRBD2 (5 bases). The CDR3 has 13 amino acids. The germline V and J ends were trimmed by 7 bases and 9 bases, with 16 bases remaining between them. Looked up from germline, CDR1 is SGHTA and CDR2 is FQGNSA. CDR3 DNA sequence: TGTGCCAGCACCCCGTGGCTCGAGGGTGAGCAGTTCTTC. Translating gives CASTPWLEGEQFF.

In DNA form, the CDR3 reads TGTGCCAGCAGTTTATCAGGGCTACCCAAAAACATTCAGTACTTC. Protein product: CASSLSGLPKNIQYF. The chain uses TRBV28 and TRBJ2-4; the D gene is possibly TRBD1 (5 bases). The germline gives CDR1 MDHEN, CDR2 SYDVKM. This CDR3 is 15 amino acids long. V shed 1 base and J shed 2 bases, with 9 bases lying between them.

As to this clone: The same CDR3 arises from other DNA sequences in this sample as well. The chain is built from TRBV7-9 and TRBJ2-7; 7 nucleotides align to TRBD2. With 4 bases clipped from V and 3 bases from J, the junction kept 3 bases outside the gene matches. Germline assignment: CDR1 SEHNR and CDR2 FQNEAQ (reference sequence). The CDR3 extends over 13 amino acids. In nucleotides, the CDR3 is TGTGCCAGCAGCTCCGGACTAGGCTACGAGCAGTACTTC. Translating gives CASSSGLGYEQYF.

This chain uses TRBV28 with TRBJ2-7; a possible D gene is TRBD2 (7 bases). The CDR3 is 13 residues long. Germline V gene data show CDR1 as MDHEN and CDR2 as SYDVKM. Trimming removed 3 bases at V and 7 bases at J, with 13 bases between. The CDR3 is CASSLGGLREQYF. The CDR3 bases are TGTGCCAGCAGTTTGGGGGGGCTCAGGGAGCAGTACTTC.

V usage is TRBV30 and J usage is TRBJ2-3, with 12 bases lining up with TRBD2. Germline V lookup: CDR1 GTSNPN, CDR2 SVGIG (reference sequence). The V and J ends lost 1 base and 0 bases, in that order; junction bases with no gene match: 14. CDR3 size: 20 residues. CDR3 in DNA: TGTGCCTGGAGTGAGGGAGGGGGTCTAGCGGGAGGGCCTAGCACAGATACGCAGTATTTT. It is translated as CAWSEGGGLAGGPSTDTQYF.

The chain recombines TRBV15 with TRBJ1-2, with D unclear. The V and J ends lost 0 bases and 5 bases respectively, with 10 bases between them. Germline loops: CDR1 LNHNV, CDR2 YYDKDF (reference sequence). The CDR3 extends over 14 amino acids. CDR3 sequence (DNA): TGTGCCACCAGCAGAGATCGAACAGCTTATGGCTACACCTTC. Its protein product is CATSRDRTAYGYTF. Full variable domain (remainder filled in from reference TRBV15 and TRBJ1-2): DAMVIQNPRYQVTQFGKPVTLSCSQTLNHNVMYWYQQKSSQAPKLLFHYYDKDFNNEADTPDNFQSRRPNTSFCFLDIRSPGLGDTAMYLCATSRDRTAYGYTFGSGTRLTVV.

The chain recombines TRBV7-2 with TRBJ2-7; D may be TRBD1 (6 bases). Germline V CDR1 and CDR2: SGHTA, FQGNSA. V was shortened by 4 bases and J by 3 bases, with 16 bases between the two germline ends. This CDR3 has 15 amino acids. CDR3 amino acids: CASSSQVHRDYEQYF. CDR3 DNA: TGTGCCAGCAGCTCCCAGGTACACAGGGACTACGAGCAGTACTTC. Based on the CDR3 plus reference TRBV7-2 and TRBJ2-7, the full variable domain is GAGVSQSPSNKVTEKGKDVELRCDPISGHTALYWYRQSLGQGLEFLIYFQGNSAPDKSGLPSDRFSAERTGGSVSTLTIQRTQQEDSAVYLCASSSQVHRDYEQYFGPGTRLTVT.

This chain uses TRBV5-1 with TRBJ2-7, with a tentative D call TRBD1 (6 bases). The length of the CDR3 is 15 residues. Germline values: CDR1 SGHRS, CDR2 YFSETQ. V lost 4 bases and J lost 2, with 16 bases in between. The CDR3 loop reads CASSPEGVQAYEQYF. In DNA form, the CDR3 reads TGCGCCAGCAGCCCCGAGGGGGTACAGGCCTACGAGCAGTACTTC.

This clone came up once. This chain uses TRBV2 with TRBJ2-7; 15 bases align to TRBD2. CDR1 is SNHLY, CDR2 FYNNEI, per germline. The V segment lost 3 bases and the J segment 3 bases; nucleotides outside the gene matches: 12. This CDR3 contains 19 residues. The DNA for the CDR3 is TGTGCCAGCAGTGAGGGGGGACTAGCGGGAGGCCCCTTAGACTACGAGCAGTACTTC. This encodes CASSEGGLAGGPLDYEQYF.